These 6 T cell receptor beta chains came from one sample sequenced in a study of cytotoxic CD8 clonotypes in ibrutinib-treated CLL. This table comes from immunoSEQ multiplex PCR, and its TCRdb copy is limited to in-frame clones, with some not included. The data show about 140,000 clones, approximately 80% seen once. This material consisted of PBMCs, taken after 24 months of ibrutinib treatment. Receptors originate from a human donor with chronic lymphocytic leukemia.

The DNA of the CDR3 is TGTGCCAGCAGTTACCGACAGGGCGGTGAGACCCAGTACTTC. Amino acid sequence: CASSYRQGGETQYF. The chain combines TRBV6-5 with TRBJ2-5, with 7 bases identical to TRBD1. V lost 2 bases, J lost 5 bases, and 5 bases stayed unmatched. The CDR3 is made up of 14 amino acids. Germline assignment: CDR1 MNHEY and CDR2 SVGAGI.

The chain couples TRBV25-1 to TRBJ2-2, with 7 bases that match TRBD1. Germline values: CDR1 MGHDK, CDR2 SYGVNS. The junction had 6 bases not matched to a gene; V was cut back by 2 bases and J by 6 bases. CDR3 length: 15 amino acids. The CDR3 DNA follows: TGTGCCAGCAGTGAAATAGGGGGCGCGGCCGGGGAGCTGTTTTTT. Translation gives CASSEIGGAAGELFF. The full variable domain, with the rest looked up from reference TRBV25-1 and TRBJ2-2, is EADIYQTPRYLVIGTGKKITLECSQTMGHDKMYWYQQDPGMELHLIHYSYGVNSTEKGDLSSESTVSRIRTEHFPLTLESARPSHTSQYLCASSEIGGAAGELFFGEGSRLTVL.

V is TRBV5-6 and J is TRBJ2-2; tentatively, D is TRBD1 (7 bases). The CDR3 spans 16 residues. Germline CDR1 is SGHDT and CDR2 is YYEEEE. The ends were cut back, 3 bases at V and 5 bases at J, with 17 bases in the middle. The CDR3 DNA reads as TGTGCCAGCAGCTCAACAGGGGTCCGGGGGACCGGGGAGCTGTTTTTT. It yields the protein CASSSTGVRGTGELFF.

The chain employs TRBV10-3 and TRBJ2-7, with 9 bases identical to TRBD1. Germline V lookup: CDR1 ENHRY, CDR2 SYGVKD. This CDR3 is 14 amino acids long. Trimming took 7 bases from V and 5 from J; bases not matched to a gene: 9. In DNA form, the CDR3 reads TGTGCCATCACCATGGGACAGGGTAATCACGAGCAGTACTTC. Its translation is CAITMGQGNHEQYF.

In its sample, this clone was seen a few times. The chain employs TRBV5-1 and TRBJ1-1; TRBD1 matches 8 bases. The CDR3 consists of 15 residues. Germline V gene lookup returns CDR1 SGHRS and CDR2 YFSETQ. V was pared by 4 bases and J by 5 bases, with 10 bases of the junction left unmatched. This CDR3 reads CASSGRTGRGTEAFF. The CDR3 DNA is TGCGCCAGCAGCGGAAGGACAGGGCGTGGGACTGAAGCTTTCTTT.

The rearrangement links TRBV19 to TRBJ1-2, with 7 bases fitting TRBD1. There are 15 residues in the CDR3. The V and J ends lost 6 bases and 4 bases, in that order; junction bases with no gene match: 11. Germline CDR1 reads LNHDA; CDR2 reads SQIVND (reference sequence). CDR3 DNA: TGTGCCAGTAGGGATTTCGGGACAGCGCTCTATGGCTACACCTTC. The encoded protein is CASRDFGTALYGYTF.